This T cell receptor (beta chain) was profiled in a study of T cells in Graves' hyperthyroidism and ophthalmopathy. RNA transcripts yielded amplified TCR beta CDR3 regions. Using the HTBI primer set, a first-round RT-PCR was run on the TCR CDR3. Using its own MiXCR run on the multiplex PCR reads, TCRdb lists one record per CDR3 protein. The sample shows fewer than 650,000 distinct CDR3 sequences, approximately 15% of them seen only once. Patients were excluded because of uncontrolled infection, other autoimmune disease, pregnancy or lactation. Diagnoses were established using clinical symptoms, serum thyroxine and TRAb, thyroid ultrasound and orbital computed tomography. The V and J ends lost 5 bases and 5 bases, in that order; junction bases with no gene match: 7. The length of the CDR3 is 15 residues. The germline CDR1 and CDR2 sequences are MDHEN and SYDVKM. This clonotype occurred many times.

V and J are TRBV28 and TRBJ2-5; 11 positions agree with TRBD1. The receptor was derived from a woman under 30 with Graves' ophthalmopathy. The sample was blood. The CDR3 region is CASSLPGQGGETQYF. The CDR3 nucleotides are TGTGCCAGCAGTCTTCCGGGACAGGGGGGTGAGACCCAGTACTTC.